This T cell receptor beta chain derives from a study of cytomegalovirus exposure and HLA in healthy donors. Findings and limits, study-wide: Common viral pathogens were later found to be apparently linked to several of the most significant clusters.

This CDR3 has 15 residues. The V and J ends lost 6 bases and 1 base respectively, with 15 bases between them. Germline V gives CDR1 MNHEY, CDR2 SVGAGI. PCR amplification relied on 60 Vbeta primers (plus 13 Jbeta primers). The authors' processing: Roughly 11 million of the roughly 80 million unique TCR beta chains counted in a later analysis were shared. Profiled with immunoSEQ multiplex PCR; TCRdb holds only in-frame clones, not every one. The V and J calls and clone size come from that table; D and trimming were worked out from the DNA. This table has about 270,000 clones, under 80% appearing once. This clone was seen a few times. Antigen: not known.

Sequenced material: PBMCs. The V and J genes are TRBV6-5 and TRBJ1-1; D is possibly TRBD1 (5 bases). This receptor was identified in a female donor in good health and CMV-seronegative. The CDR3 here is CASRQGVKTNTEAFF. CDR3 coding DNA: TGTGCCAGCAGACAAGGGGTCAAAACGAACACTGAAGCTTTCTTT.